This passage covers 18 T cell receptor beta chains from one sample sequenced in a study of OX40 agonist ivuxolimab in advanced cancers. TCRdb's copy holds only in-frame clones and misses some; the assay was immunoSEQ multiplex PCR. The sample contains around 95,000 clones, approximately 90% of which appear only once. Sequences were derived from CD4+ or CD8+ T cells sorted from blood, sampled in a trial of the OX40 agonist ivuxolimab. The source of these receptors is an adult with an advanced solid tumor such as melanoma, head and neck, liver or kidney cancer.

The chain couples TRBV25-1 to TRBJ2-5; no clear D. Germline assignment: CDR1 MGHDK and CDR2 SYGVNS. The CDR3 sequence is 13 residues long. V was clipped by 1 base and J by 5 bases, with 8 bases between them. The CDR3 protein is CASSEFLGETQYF. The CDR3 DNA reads TGTGCCAGCAGTGAATTCTTGGGCGAGACCCAGTACTTC.

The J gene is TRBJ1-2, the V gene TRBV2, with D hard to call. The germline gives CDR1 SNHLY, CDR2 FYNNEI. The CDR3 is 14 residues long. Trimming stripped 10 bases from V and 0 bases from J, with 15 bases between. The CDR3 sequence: CANQKGFTNYGYTF. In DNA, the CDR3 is TGTGCCAACCAAAAGGGCTTTACTAACTATGGCTACACCTTC.

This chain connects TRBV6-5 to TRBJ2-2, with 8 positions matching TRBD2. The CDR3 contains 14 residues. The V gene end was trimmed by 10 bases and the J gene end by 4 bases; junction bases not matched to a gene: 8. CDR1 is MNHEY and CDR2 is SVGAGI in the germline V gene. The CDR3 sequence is CATRWTSITGELFF. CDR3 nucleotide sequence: TGTGCCACCAGATGGACTAGCATCACCGGGGAGCTGTTTTTT.

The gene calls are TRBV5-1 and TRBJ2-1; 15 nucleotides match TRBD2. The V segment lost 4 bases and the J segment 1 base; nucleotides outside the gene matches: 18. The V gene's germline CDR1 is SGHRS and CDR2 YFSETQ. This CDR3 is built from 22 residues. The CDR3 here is CASSRLARTSGRALGSYNEQFF. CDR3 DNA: TGCGCCAGCAGCAGACTAGCCCGGACTAGCGGGAGGGCCCTCGGGTCCTACAATGAGCAGTTCTTC.

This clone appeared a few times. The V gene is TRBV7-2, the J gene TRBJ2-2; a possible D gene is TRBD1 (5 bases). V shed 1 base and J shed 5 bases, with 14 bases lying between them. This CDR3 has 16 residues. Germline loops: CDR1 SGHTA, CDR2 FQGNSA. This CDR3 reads CASSLEFRVETGELFF. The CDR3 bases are TGTGCCAGCAGCTTAGAATTCAGGGTGGAAACCGGGGAGCTGTTTTTT.

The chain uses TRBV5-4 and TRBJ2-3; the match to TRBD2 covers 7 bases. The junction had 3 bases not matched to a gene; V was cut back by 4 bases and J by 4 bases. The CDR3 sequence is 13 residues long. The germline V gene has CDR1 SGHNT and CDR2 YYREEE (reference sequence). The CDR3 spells CASSRGVPDTQYF. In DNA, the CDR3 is TGTGCCAGCAGCCGGGGGGTACCAGATACGCAGTATTTT.

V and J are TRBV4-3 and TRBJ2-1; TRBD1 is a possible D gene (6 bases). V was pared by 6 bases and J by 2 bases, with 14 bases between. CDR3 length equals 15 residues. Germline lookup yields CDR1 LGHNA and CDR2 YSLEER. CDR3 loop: CASSRKGETYNEQFF. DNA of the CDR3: TGCGCCAGCAGTAGGAAGGGGGAAACCTACAATGAGCAGTTCTTC.

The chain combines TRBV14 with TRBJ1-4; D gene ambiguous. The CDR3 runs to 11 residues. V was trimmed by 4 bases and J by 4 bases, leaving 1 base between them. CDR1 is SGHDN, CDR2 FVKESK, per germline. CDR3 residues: CASSRNEKLFF. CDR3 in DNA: TGTGCCAGCAGCCGTAATGAAAAACTGTTTTTT.

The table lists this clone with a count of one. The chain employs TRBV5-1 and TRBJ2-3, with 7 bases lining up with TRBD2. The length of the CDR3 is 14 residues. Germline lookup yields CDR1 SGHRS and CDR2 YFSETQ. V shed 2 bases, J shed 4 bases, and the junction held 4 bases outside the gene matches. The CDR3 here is CASSLLAWADTQYF. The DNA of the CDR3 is TGCGCCAGCAGCTTACTAGCGTGGGCAGATACGCAGTATTTT.

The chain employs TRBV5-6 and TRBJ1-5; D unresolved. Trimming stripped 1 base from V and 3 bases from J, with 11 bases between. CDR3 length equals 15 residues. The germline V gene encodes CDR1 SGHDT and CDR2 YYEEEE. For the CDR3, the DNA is TGTGCCAGCAGCTTGTTTCGGGGATTCAATCAGCCCCAGCATTTT. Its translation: CASSLFRGFNQPQHF.

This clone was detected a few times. The CDR3 loop is CASSPRTGPRSQYF. Here the CDR3 DNA reads TGTGCCAGCAGCCCCCGGACAGGTCCTCGGAGCCAGTACTTC. The chain employs TRBV7-8 and TRBJ2-5; 7 bases are shared with TRBD1. The V gene end was trimmed by 5 bases and the J gene end by 10 bases; junction bases not matched to a gene: 13. The CDR3 totals 14 residues. CDR1 and CDR2 (germline): SGHVS, FQNEAQ.

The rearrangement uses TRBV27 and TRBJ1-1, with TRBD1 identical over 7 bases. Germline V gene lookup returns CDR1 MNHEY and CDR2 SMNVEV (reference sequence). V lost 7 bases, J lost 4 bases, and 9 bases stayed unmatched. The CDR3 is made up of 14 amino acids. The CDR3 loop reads CASTLAGGGTEAFF. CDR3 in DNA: TGTGCCAGCACCTTGGCAGGGGGAGGCACTGAAGCTTTCTTT.

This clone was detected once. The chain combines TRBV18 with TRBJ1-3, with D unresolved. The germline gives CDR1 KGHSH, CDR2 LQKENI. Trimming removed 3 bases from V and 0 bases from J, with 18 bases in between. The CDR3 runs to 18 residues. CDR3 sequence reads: CASSPFDEASSSGNTIYF. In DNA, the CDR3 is TGTGCCAGCTCACCCTTCGATGAGGCTTCGAGCTCTGGAAACACCATATATTTT.

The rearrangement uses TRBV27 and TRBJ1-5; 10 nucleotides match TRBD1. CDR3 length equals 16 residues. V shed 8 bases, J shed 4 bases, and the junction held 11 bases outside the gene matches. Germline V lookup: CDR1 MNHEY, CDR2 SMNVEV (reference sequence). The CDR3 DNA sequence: TGTGCCAGCCTTGCACTTGGGGGACAGGGGAATCAGCCCCAGCATTTT. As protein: CASLALGGQGNQPQHF.

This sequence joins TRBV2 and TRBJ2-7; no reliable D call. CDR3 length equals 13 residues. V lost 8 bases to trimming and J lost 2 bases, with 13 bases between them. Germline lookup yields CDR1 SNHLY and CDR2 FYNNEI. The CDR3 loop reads CASCAGLPYEQYF. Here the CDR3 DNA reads TGTGCCAGCTGCGCCGGGTTACCCTACGAGCAGTACTTC.

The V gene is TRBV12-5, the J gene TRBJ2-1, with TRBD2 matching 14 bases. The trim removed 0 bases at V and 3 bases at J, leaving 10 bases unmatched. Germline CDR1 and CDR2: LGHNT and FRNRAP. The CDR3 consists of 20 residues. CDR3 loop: CASGLVLSGLAGVNYNEQFF. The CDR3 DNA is TGTGCTAGTGGTTTGGTTCTATCGGGACTAGCGGGAGTGAACTACAATGAGCAGTTCTTC. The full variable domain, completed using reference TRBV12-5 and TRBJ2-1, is DARVTQTPRHKVTEMGQEVTMRCQPILGHNTVFWYRQTMMQGLELLAYFRNRAPLDDSGMPKDRFSAEMPDATLATLKIQPSEPRDSAVYFCASGLVLSGLAGVNYNEQFFGPGTRLTVL.

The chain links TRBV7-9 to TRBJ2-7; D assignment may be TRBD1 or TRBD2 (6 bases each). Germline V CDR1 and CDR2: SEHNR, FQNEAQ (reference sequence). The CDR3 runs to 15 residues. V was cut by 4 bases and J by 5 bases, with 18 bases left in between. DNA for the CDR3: TGTGCCAGCAGCTCCCAAGGGGGGAGAGGCAACGAGCAGTACTTC. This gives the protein CASSSQGGRGNEQYF.

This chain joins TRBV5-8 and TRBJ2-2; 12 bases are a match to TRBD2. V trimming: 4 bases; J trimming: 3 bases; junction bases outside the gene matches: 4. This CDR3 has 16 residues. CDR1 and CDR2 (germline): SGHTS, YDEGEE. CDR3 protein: CASSPRLAGDTGELFF. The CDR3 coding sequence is TGTGCCAGCAGCCCCCGACTAGCGGGAGACACCGGGGAGCTGTTTTTT.